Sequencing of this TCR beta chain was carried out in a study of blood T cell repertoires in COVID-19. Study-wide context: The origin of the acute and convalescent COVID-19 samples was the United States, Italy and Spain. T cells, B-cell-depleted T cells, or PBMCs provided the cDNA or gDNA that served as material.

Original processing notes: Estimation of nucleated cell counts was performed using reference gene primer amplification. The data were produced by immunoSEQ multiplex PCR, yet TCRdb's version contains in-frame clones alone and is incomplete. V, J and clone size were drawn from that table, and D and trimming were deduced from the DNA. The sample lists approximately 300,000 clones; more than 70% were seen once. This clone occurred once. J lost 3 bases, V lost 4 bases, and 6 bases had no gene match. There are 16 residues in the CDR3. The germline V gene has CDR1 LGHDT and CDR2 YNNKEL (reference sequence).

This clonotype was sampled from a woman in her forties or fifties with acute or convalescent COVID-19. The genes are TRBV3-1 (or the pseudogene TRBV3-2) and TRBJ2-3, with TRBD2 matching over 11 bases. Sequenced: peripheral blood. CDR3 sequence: CASSLLAGGGTDTQYF. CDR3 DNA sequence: TGTGCCAGCAGCCTGCTAGCGGGGGGAGGGACAGATACGCAGTATTTT.